Below are 20 T cell receptor beta chains sequenced from a single sample in a study of cytomegalovirus exposure and HLA in healthy donors. Use of 60 Vbeta and 13 Jbeta primers characterized the PCR. TCRdb's copy holds only in-frame clones and misses some; the assay was immunoSEQ multiplex PCR. The sample has under 100,000 clones, about 78% seen once. Sequencing was performed on PBMCs. The source is a man in his fifties in good health and CMV-seronegative.

This chain links TRBV25-1 with TRBJ1-1; 7 bases align to TRBD1. Unmatched junction bases numbered 5, after V lost 2 bases and J lost 2 bases. The CDR3 consists of 15 residues. The germline gives CDR1 MGHDK, CDR2 SYGVNS. The CDR3 is CASSERRDSNTEAFF. In DNA form, the CDR3 reads TGTGCCAGCAGTGAACGCCGGGACAGTAACACTGAAGCTTTCTTT. The full variable domain, rest sourced from reference TRBV25-1 and TRBJ1-1, is EADIYQTPRYLVIGTGKKITLECSQTMGHDKMYWYQQDPGMELHLIHYSYGVNSTEKGDLSSESTVSRIRTEHFPLTLESARPSHTSQYLCASSERRDSNTEAFFGQGTRLTVV.

CDR3 residues: CASSEAETGELFF. CDR3 nucleotide sequence: TGTGCCAGCAGTGAAGCAGAGACCGGGGAGCTGTTTTTT. The chain is built from TRBV2 and TRBJ2-2; D gene uncertain. Germline CDR1 and CDR2: SNHLY and FYNNEI. The CDR3 has 13 residues. Deletions cut 0 bases from V and 5 bases from J, with 4 bases between.

The V call is TRBV5-1, the J call TRBJ2-5; 7 bases are a match to TRBD2. CDR1 SGHRS and CDR2 YFSETQ come from the germline V gene. Germline trimming cut 5 bases from V and 4 bases from J; bases unmatched to any gene: 11. CDR3 length: 15 residues. The CDR3 loop reads CASSFDGTGGETQYF. CDR3 coding DNA: TGCGCCAGCAGTTTCGACGGCACGGGGGGAGAGACCCAGTACTTC.

J is TRBJ1-2 and V is TRBV2; 7 bases align to TRBD1. V lost 6 bases, J lost 4 bases, and 2 bases stayed unmatched. The germline gives CDR1 SNHLY, CDR2 FYNNEI. The CDR3 totals 12 residues. Here the CDR3 reads CASRQGFYGYTF. In DNA form, the CDR3 reads TGTGCCAGCAGACAGGGGTTCTATGGCTACACCTTC.

This clone was picked up one time. The chain uses TRBV9 and TRBJ1-2; TRBD1 is a possible D gene (5 bases). From germline, CDR1 is SGDLS and CDR2 YYNGEE. There are 11 residues in the CDR3. Trimming left V 0 bases short and J 9 bases short, with 6 bases between. DNA of the CDR3: TGTGCCAGCAGCGTAGGGGGCCGCTACACCTTC. Translated, it gives CASSVGGRYTF.

In regard to this clone: Other DNA sequences in this sample translate to the same CDR3. In DNA, the CDR3 is TGTGCCAGCTCACCCGTCCTCCTGACAGGGGGCAATCCTTACTCTGGAAACACCATATATTTT. The encoded protein is CASSPVLLTGGNPYSGNTIYF. The chain carries TRBV18 and TRBJ1-3, with 10 bases aligning to TRBD1. The CDR3 covers 21 residues. After removal of 3 bases from V and 0 bases from J, the junction contained 17 bases not matched to a gene. Germline CDR1 and CDR2: KGHSH and LQKENI.

CDR3 in amino acids: CASSALTRPDTQYF. CDR3 sequence (DNA): TGTGCCAGCAGCGCCCTCACGCGTCCAGATACGCAGTATTTT. The chain couples TRBV9 to TRBJ2-3; D uncertain. The CDR3 is 14 amino acids. From germline, CDR1 is SGDLS and CDR2 YYNGEE. Trimming removed 3 bases at V and 4 bases at J, with 12 bases between.

This chain uses TRBV6-6 with TRBJ2-5; possibly TRBD1 for D (5 bases). V was shortened by 2 bases and J by 7 bases, with 11 bases between the two germline ends. The CDR3 covers 13 residues. Germline CDR1 and CDR2: MNHNY and SVGAGI (reference sequence). The CDR3 loop is CASSYDSKATQYF. The DNA for the CDR3 is TGTGCCAGCAGTTACGACAGTAAGGCGACCCAGTACTTC.

The chain has TRBV5-4 and TRBJ2-1, with TRBD2 matching over 10 bases. Trimming removed 5 bases from V and 6 bases from J; junction bases left unmatched: 8. CDR1 SGHNT and CDR2 YYREEE come from the germline V gene (reference sequence). This CDR3 has 15 amino acids. CDR3 residues: CASSALAGVFNEQFF. DNA of the CDR3: TGTGCCAGCAGTGCCCTAGCGGGGGTTTTCAATGAGCAGTTCTTC. Supplemented by reference TRBV5-4 and TRBJ2-1, the full variable domain reads ETGVTQSPTHLIKTRGQQVTLRCSSQSGHNTVSWYQQALGQGPQFIFQYYREEENGRGNFPPRFSGLQFPNYSSELNVNALELDDSALYLCASSALAGVFNEQFFGPGTRLTVL.

The chain combines TRBV6-1 with TRBJ1-1; D gene unclear. The CDR3 runs to 13 residues. Trimming took off 3 bases at V and 10 bases at J, with 15 bases between the two ends. CDR1 is MNHNS and CDR2 is SASEGT in the germline V gene. This CDR3 is CASSDWTYGTAFF. CDR3 bases: TGTGCCAGCAGTGATTGGACTTACGGCACAGCTTTCTTT.

The V and J genes are TRBV7-6 and TRBJ2-3, with D maybe TRBD1 (6 bases). The CDR3 is 15 residues long. Trimming shortened V by 5 bases and J by 6 bases, and 18 bases separated the two germline ends. CDR1 and CDR2 from the germline V gene are SGHVS and FNYEAQ. The CDR3 DNA is TGTGCCAGCAGCGGAGCCGGGGACATAGCTGATACGCAGTATTTT. Amino acids: CASSGAGDIADTQYF. Full variable domain (outside the CDR3, taken from reference TRBV7-6 and TRBJ2-3): GAGVSQSPRYKVTKRGQDVALRCDPISGHVSLYWYRQALGQGPEFLTYFNYEAQQDKSGLPNDRFSAERPEGSISTLTIQRTEQRDSAMYRCASSGAGDIADTQYFGPGTRLTVL.

This chain uses TRBV7-6 with TRBJ1-5; D unresolved. Germline CDR1 reads SGHVS; CDR2 reads FNYEAQ. Between the trimmed V and J ends, which lost 2 bases and 7 bases, there was a span of 9 bases. The CDR3 covers 13 residues. CDR3 DNA sequence: TGTGCCAGCAGCTTAAGCTCGAGCCAGCCCCAGCATTTT. Its translation is CASSLSSSQPQHF.

In its sample, this clone was seen once. This chain connects TRBV5-1 to TRBJ2-5; no clear D gene. The germline gives CDR1 SGHRS, CDR2 YFSETQ. V dropped 5 bases and J dropped 3 bases, with 8 bases sitting between them. The CDR3 has 12 amino acids. The CDR3: CASSLEKETQYF. The CDR3 nucleotides read TGCGCCAGCAGTTTAGAGAAAGAGACCCAGTACTTC.

This chain joins TRBV10-3 and TRBJ2-1; 9 nucleotides line up with TRBD2. Germline-derived CDR1 and CDR2 are ENHRY and SYGVKD. The ends lost 10 bases at V and 7 bases at J; junction bases unmatched: 11. This CDR3 spans 14 amino acids. CDR3 sequence (DNA): TGTGCCACATCCCTGGCGGGGGGGCAGAATGAGCAGTTCTTC. It codes for CATSLAGGQNEQFF.

The genes are TRBV19 and TRBJ1-1; perhaps TRBD1 as D (5 bases). CDR1 LNHDA and CDR2 SQIVND come from the germline V gene (reference sequence). The CDR3 sequence is 13 residues long. V lost 4 bases, J lost 4 bases, and 10 bases lay in between. The CDR3 here is CASSTGFGTEAFF. For the CDR3, the DNA is TGTGCCAGTAGTACAGGGTTTGGCACTGAAGCTTTCTTT.

The V call is TRBV6-1, the J call TRBJ1-3, with D perhaps TRBD1 (5 bases). The germline V and J ends were trimmed by 4 bases and 4 bases, with 17 bases remaining between them. CDR1 is MNHNS and CDR2 is SASEGT in the germline V gene. The CDR3 covers 16 residues. Here the CDR3 reads CASSVLGGLYGNTIYF. DNA for the CDR3: TGTGCCAGCAGTGTCCTGGGGGGGTTATACGGAAACACCATATATTTT.

In this sample, this clone turned up a few times. The rearrangement joins TRBV15 to TRBJ1-3; no firm D call. V lost 5 bases, J lost 2 bases, and 13 bases lay in between. CDR1 is LNHNV, CDR2 YYDKDF, per germline (reference sequence). There are 15 residues in the CDR3. CDR3 in DNA: TGTGCCACCAGCGTTAAGAAGGGAGCTGGAAACACCATATATTTT. Translated, it gives CATSVKKGAGNTIYF. The full variable domain, rest sourced from reference TRBV15 and TRBJ1-3, is DAMVIQNPRYQVTQFGKPVTLSCSQTLNHNVMYWYQQKSSQAPKLLFHYYDKDFNNEADTPDNFQSRRPNTSFCFLDIRSPGLGDTAMYLCATSVKKGAGNTIYFGEGSWLTVV.

V gene TRBV7-8 combines with J gene TRBJ2-1; TRBD1 matches at 9 bases. V dropped 5 bases and J dropped 13; count of bases not matched to a gene: 6. The CDR3 loop spans 12 amino acids. Germline CDR1 and CDR2: SGHVS and FQNEAQ. This CDR3 reads CASSADRGEQFF. CDR3 in DNA: TGTGCCAGCAGCGCTGACAGGGGGGAACAGTTCTTC. Looking up the rest from reference TRBV7-8 and TRBJ2-1 gives the full variable domain: GAGVSQSPRYKVAKRGQDVALRCDPISGHVSLFWYQQALGQGPEFLTYFQNEAQLDKSGLPSDRFFAERPEGSVSTLKIQRTQQEDSAVYLCASSADRGEQFFGPGTRLTVL.

The chain is built from TRBV7-9 and TRBJ1-5, with a weak D call TRBD1 (6 bases). The CDR3 is made up of 16 amino acids. V was trimmed by 2 bases and J by 3 bases, leaving 14 bases between them. Germline CDR1 SEHNR, CDR2 FQNEAQ (reference sequence). The CDR3 is CASSLPQGESNQPQHF. The CDR3 DNA follows: TGTGCCAGCAGCTTACCACAGGGAGAGTCCAATCAGCCCCAGCATTTT. Combining the CDR3 with reference TRBV7-9 and TRBJ1-5 gives the whole variable domain DTGVSQNPRHKITKRGQNVTFRCDPISEHNRLYWYRQTLGQGPEFLTYFQNEAQLEKSRLLSDRFSAERPKGSFSTLEIQRTEQGDSAMYLCASSLPQGESNQPQHFGDGTRLSIL.

The chain's CDR3 is CASRPGTAASVGETQYF. Here the CDR3 DNA reads TGCGCCAGCAGGCCCGGGACTGCCGCCTCTGTTGGAGAGACCCAGTACTTC. The rearrangement links TRBV5-1 to TRBJ2-5; a possible D gene is TRBD2 (6 bases). The CDR3 totals 17 residues. Trimming cost V 5 bases and J 4 bases, with 24 bases left between them. CDR1 and CDR2 from the germline V gene are SGHRS and YFSETQ.